This is a list of T cell receptor beta chains from one sample in a study of shared clonotypes between healthy human individuals. Using immunoSEQ multiplex PCR, the repertoire was profiled, and TCRdb retains in-frame clones only, with some absent. Here the sample spans just over 2,000,000 clones, over 85% being singletons. The sequenced sample consisted of naive CD8+ T cells sorted from blood. The origin of the receptors is a man aged 18 to 30 in good health. CDR3s include the opening cysteine and the closing phenylalanine or tryptophan. D genes are given only for firm matches. Rows may omit the clone size; those that give it use once, few, many or a size class.

J gene	clone size	D gene	V gene	CDR3 protein	CDR3 DNA
TRBJ1-1	.	.	TRBV5-1	CASSWTTGFTEAFF	TGCGCCAGCAGCTGGACCACAGGATTTACTGAAGCTTTCTTT
TRBJ1-1	.	.	TRBV9	CASSDGSRTEAFF	TGTGCCAGCAGCGACGGGAGTCGAACTGAAGCTTTCTTT
TRBJ2-4	once	.	TRBV27	CASSLGEGTPKNIQYF	TGTGCCAGCAGTTTAGGAGAAGGGACACCCAAAAACATTCAGTACTTC
TRBJ1-1	.	.	TRBV6-1	CASSEVNAVNTEAFF	TGTGCCAGCAGTGAAGTGAACGCAGTAAACACTGAAGCTTTCTTT
TRBJ2-7	.	.	TRBV6-1	CASSESRLLEQYF	TGTGCCAGCAGTGAATCCCGGCTCCTCGAGCAGTACTTC
TRBJ2-3	.	.	TRBV10-1	CASSEGDHETDTQYF	TGCGCCAGCAGTGAAGGGGACCATGAAACAGATACGCAGTATTTT
TRBJ2-2	.	TRBD2	TRBV7-7	CASSFSVIAGEYTGELFF	TGTGCTAGCAGCTTCTCAGTAATAGCGGGGGAGTACACCGGGGAGCTGTTTTTT
TRBJ2-2	once	.	TRBV5-4	CASSLIGGANTGELFF	TGTGCCAGCAGCTTGATTGGCGGGGCGAACACCGGGGAGCTGTTTTTT
TRBJ2-2	.	.	TRBV2	CASSVWVLDEPTGELFF	TGTGCCAGCAGTGTATGGGTTTTAGACGAGCCCACCGGGGAGCTGTTTTTT
TRBJ1-2	.	.	TRBV29-1	CSIIRDGNYGYTF	TGCAGCATAATCCGGGACGGAAACTATGGCTACACATTC
TRBJ2-7	.	.	TRBV27	CASSSTWNSYEQYF	TGTGCCAGCAGTTCGACTTGGAATTCCTACGAGCAGTACTTC
TRBJ1-1	.	TRBD1	TRBV6-6	CASRLDRVYTEAFF	TGTGCCAGCAGGCTCGACAGGGTATACACTGAAGCTTTCTTT
TRBJ2-2	once	.	TRBV9	CASSWDFSSAGELFF	TGTGCCAGCAGCTGGGACTTCTCTTCGGCCGGGGAGCTGTTTTTT
TRBJ2-7	once	TRBD1	TRBV28	CASSPGTGLYEQYF	TGTGCCAGCAGTCCCGGGACAGGGCTATACGAGCAGTACTTC
TRBJ2-7	once	.	TRBV28	CASSLYSNYEQYF	TGTGCCAGCAGTTTATACTCAAACTACGAGCAGTACTTC
TRBJ2-7	.	.	TRBV9	CASSPEADVSYEQYF	TGTGCCAGCAGCCCCGAGGCGGACGTCTCCTACGAGCAGTACTTC
TRBJ2-7	.	.	TRBV4-1	CASSQHQVGLYEQYF	TGCGCCAGCAGCCAGCACCAGGTGGGCCTCTACGAGCAGTACTTC
TRBJ2-5	.	.	TRBV10-2	CASSDRGRSLQETQYF	TGCGCCAGCAGTGATCGCGGCAGATCCCTTCAAGAGACCCAGTACTTC
TRBJ2-3	once	.	TRBV6-6	CASSWTGTDTQYF	TGTGCCAGCAGCTGGACAGGCACAGATACGCAGTATTTT
TRBJ1-2	.	TRBD1	TRBV30	CAWSERTGDRWDYGYTF	TGTGCCTGGAGTGAGAGGACAGGGGATAGGTGGGACTATGGCTACACCTTC
TRBJ2-7	.	.	TRBV9	CASSVEPDTLLSYEQYF	TGTGCCAGCAGCGTAGAACCCGACACGTTACTCTCCTACGAGCAGTACTTC
TRBJ2-3	once	TRBD2	TRBV5-1	CASSLVASGKITDTQYF	TGCGCCAGCAGCTTGGTGGCTAGCGGAAAGATCACAGATACGCAGTATTTT
TRBJ1-6	.	TRBD1	TRBV27	CASSSGTDSYNSPLHF	TGTGCCAGCAGTTCTGGGACAGACTCCTATAATTCACCCCTCCACTTT
TRBJ2-1	.	.	TRBV6-5	CASSPSQGNNEQFF	TGTGCCAGCTCCCCGTCGCAGGGAAACAATGAGCAGTTCTTC
TRBJ1-1	.	TRBD1	TRBV5-1	CASSFSGQASEAFF	TGCGCCAGCAGCTTTTCCGGACAGGCGTCTGAAGCTTTCTTT
TRBJ1-1	.	.	TRBV28	CASRPSNTEAFF	TGTGCCAGCCGGCCTAGTAACACTGAAGCTTTCTTT
TRBJ1-1	.	.	TRBV6-5	CASSPGGNTEAFF	TGTGCCAGCAGCCCCGGAGGGAACACTGAAGCTTTCTTT
TRBJ1-6	.	.	TRBV27	CASSLQNTNSPLHF	TGTGCCAGCAGTTTACAGAATACTAATTCACCCCTCCACTTT
TRBJ2-1	.	.	TRBV29-1	CSAGSGDYNEQFF	TGCAGCGCCGGGAGCGGTGACTACAATGAGCAGTTCTTC
TRBJ1-1	.	.	TRBV2	CASSGGADTEAFF	TGTGCCAGCAGTGGGGGGGCGGACACTGAAGCTTTCTTT
TRBJ2-5	.	TRBD1	TRBV30	CAWSPTGRAGETQYF	TGTGCCTGGAGCCCGACAGGGCGCGCGGGAGAGACCCAGTACTTC
TRBJ1-1	.	.	TRBV9	CASSRGGMNTEAFF	TGTGCCAGCAGCCGGGGAGGGATGAACACTGAAGCTTTCTTT
TRBJ2-1	.	.	TRBV25-1	CASSAGLPAYNEQFF	TGTGCCAGCAGTGCGGGACTTCCGGCCTACAATGAGCAGTTCTTC
TRBJ2-1	.	.	TRBV2	CASRRSQSNNEQFF	TGTGCCAGCAGGCGGTCCCAATCGAACAATGAGCAGTTCTTC
TRBJ2-5	.	.	TRBV10-3	CAIKSRTEQETQYF	TGTGCCATCAAATCTAGGACAGAACAAGAGACCCAGTACTTC
TRBJ2-2	.	TRBD2	TRBV4-1	CASSQGAGENTGELFF	TGCGCCAGCAGCCAAGGGGCGGGGGAGAACACCGGGGAGCTGTTTTTT
TRBJ2-2	once	TRBD1	TRBV19	CASRGQEYTGELFF	TGTGCCAGCAGGGGACAGGAGTACACCGGGGAGCTGTTTTTT
TRBJ2-1	.	TRBD2	TRBV10-3	CAISDSSTSGRHHSFNEQFF	TGTGCCATCAGTGACTCCTCAACTAGCGGGAGGCATCACTCCTTCAATGAGCAGTTCTTC
TRBJ2-7	.	TRBD1	TRBV27	CASSLSGTGFYEQYF	TGTGCCAGCAGTTTATCAGGGACAGGGTTCTACGAGCAGTACTTC
TRBJ2-7	.	TRBD2	TRBV7-9	CASSLALAGHEQYF	TGTGCCAGCAGCTTAGCTCTAGCGGGCCACGAGCAGTACTTC
TRBJ1-6	.	.	TRBV5-1	CASSLEAGGIGNSPLHF	TGCGCCAGCAGCTTGGAGGCCGGGGGAATCGGTAATTCACCCCTCCACTTT
TRBJ1-6	.	TRBD1	TRBV5-6	CASSWGQGDSALHF	TGTGCCAGCAGCTGGGGACAGGGGGATTCGGCCCTCCACTTT
TRBJ2-7	.	.	TRBV5-1	CASTADDGSVSYEQYF	TGCGCCAGTACTGCAGACGACGGGTCAGTCTCCTACGAGCAGTACTTC
TRBJ1-1	.	TRBD1	TRBV9	CASSVETGAENTEAFF	TGTGCCAGCAGCGTAGAAACAGGGGCAGAGAACACTGAAGCTTTCTTT
TRBJ2-1	.	.	TRBV2	CASSGKQSLSSYNEQFF	TGTGCCAGCAGTGGCAAACAAAGTTTGAGCTCCTACAATGAGCAGTTCTTC